This T cell receptor (beta chain) was obtained from a study of T cell repertoires in cytomegalovirus infection. TCRdb re-called the reads through MiXCR, storing one row per CDR3 protein. The repertoire has 450,000 to 650,000 distinct CDR3 sequences, 40% of them found once; the top ten carry 40% to 60%. For this clonotype: The target antigen is unknown.

The TCR was taken from a human donor in good health (CMV status not recorded). Some clones in this sample may be carry-over from other donors' samples. The sequencing here drew on cultured PBMCs, taken from culture after CMV antigen stimulation.

The CDR3 region is CASSPGRYRSLTSYEQYF. CDR3 coding DNA: TGTGCCAGCTCACCAGGACGGTACAGATCCTTAACCTCCTACGAGCAGTACTTC. The rearrangement links TRBV18 to TRBJ2-7; D gene uncertain. The CDR3 covers 18 residues. The V gene lost 2 bases and the J gene lost 0 bases, with 20 bases spanning the gap. Germline V CDR1 and CDR2: KGHSH, LQKENI.